One T cell receptor (beta chain) is described in this entry. Its antigen is as yet unknown. This entry belongs to a study of T cell responses to AZD1222 COVID-19 vaccine. The study's findings and limits: Rises in breadth and depth of Spike-specific TCRs came after two AZD1222 doses.

Per germline, CDR1 SGHDT and CDR2 YYEEEE. The CDR3 is 15 residues long. V was clipped by 3 bases and J by 0 bases, with 10 bases between them. This table comes from immunoSEQ multiplex PCR, and its TCRdb copy is limited to in-frame clones, with some not included. The sample contains 110,000 or so clones, around 88% of which appear only once. The chain carries TRBV5-6 and TRBJ2-1; D might be TRBD1 (6 bases). The TCR was taken from an adult who received the AZD1222 COVID-19 vaccine. The material was peripheral blood, obtained 28 days after the second AZD1222 dose. CDR3 sequence reads: CASSYRVVSYNEQFF. CDR3 coding DNA: TGTGCCAGCAGCTACAGGGTTGTCTCCTACAATGAGCAGTTCTTC.